The 16 T cell receptor beta chains below were found in one sample sequenced in a study of graft-versus-host responses after intestinal transplantation. Method: immunoSEQ multiplex PCR; TCRdb's copy keeps in-frame clones and lacks some. The sample contains 70,000 to 80,000 clones, 80% to 95% of which appear only once. No antigen is known for these receptors. Source: unstimulated CD8+ T cells sorted from spleen or lymph node cells, taken before intestinal transplant. The source is a human donor who received an intestinal transplant.

The chain carries TRBV5-1 and TRBJ2-1; 7 bases match TRBD2. Germline V gene data show CDR1 as SGHRS and CDR2 as YFSETQ. The J segment lost 5 bases and the V segment lost 4 bases, leaving 0 bases of the junction unmatched. This CDR3 contains 12 residues. CDR3 loop: CASSGTNNEQFF. The CDR3 DNA reads TGCGCCAGCAGCGGGACTAACAATGAGCAGTTCTTC.

The V call is TRBV29-1, the J call TRBJ1-3, with D hard to call. The CDR3 is 13 amino acids. Germline V gene data show CDR1 as SQVTM and CDR2 as ANQGSEA. Trimming removed 7 bases from V and 2 bases from J, with 12 bases in between. CDR3 nucleotide sequence: TGCAGCGCAGAGAGGGATGCTGGAAACACCATATATTTT. Translation gives CSAERDAGNTIYF.

This chain uses TRBV4-1 with TRBJ1-3; D is ambiguous. CDR1 and CDR2 (germline): MGHRA, YSYEKL. The CDR3 runs 16 residues. V shed 0 bases and J shed 1 base, with 10 bases lying between them. The CDR3 loop is CASSQEPGYSGNTIYF. In DNA form, the CDR3 reads TGCGCCAGCAGCCAAGAGCCGGGTTATTCTGGAAACACCATATATTTT.

This chain connects TRBV5-1 to TRBJ1-5; TRBD1 is a possible D gene (5 bases). Trimming removed 1 base at V and 5 bases at J, with 7 bases between. Germline CDR1 is SGHRS and CDR2 is YFSETQ. The CDR3 loop spans 13 amino acids. In nucleotides, the CDR3 is TGCGCCAGCAGCTTGTGGGGGGATCAGCCCCAGCATTTT. Translation gives CASSLWGDQPQHF.

The chain employs TRBV13 and TRBJ2-6; maybe TRBD1 (6 bases). Trimming removed 3 bases from V and 1 base from J, with 7 bases in between. This CDR3 is 15 amino acids long. Germline CDR1 reads PRHDT; CDR2 reads FYEKMQ (reference sequence). CDR3 sequence reads: CASSFTGSGANVLTF. Here the CDR3 DNA reads TGTGCCAGCAGCTTCACAGGGTCTGGGGCCAACGTCCTGACTTTC.

The genes are TRBV27 and TRBJ2-3; tentatively, D is TRBD2 (6 bases). Germline CDR1 is MNHEY and CDR2 is SMNVEV (reference sequence). The CDR3 runs to 15 residues. Trimming left V 6 bases short and J 4 bases short, with 17 bases between. DNA of the CDR3: TGTGCCAGCAGCGGGAGCGGACCCATCGCAGATACGCAGTATTTT. Its translation is CASSGSGPIADTQYF.

The chain is built from TRBV29-1 and TRBJ2-7; a possible D gene is TRBD2 (7 bases). The CDR3 runs 13 residues. V was shortened by 3 bases and J by 6 bases, with 15 bases between the two germline ends. Looked up from germline, CDR1 is SQVTM and CDR2 is ANQGSEA. The CDR3 protein is CSVDAGATGEQYF. CDR3 coding DNA: TGCAGCGTTGATGCGGGGGCAACGGGCGAGCAGTACTTC.

V and J are TRBV5-4 and TRBJ1-2; D gene ambiguous. CDR3 size: 12 residues. With 10 bases removed from V and 7 bases from J, the gap between germline ends came to 17 bases. Germline assignment: CDR1 SGHNT and CDR2 YYREEE (reference sequence). CDR3 sequence: CAVLETGGGYTF. The CDR3 bases are TGTGCCGTCCTGGAGACCGGAGGTGGCTACACCTTC.

The chain carries TRBV19 and TRBJ2-7, with TRBD1 identical over 11 bases. Germline V lookup: CDR1 LNHDA, CDR2 SQIVND (reference sequence). With 7 bases clipped from V and 4 bases from J, the junction kept 9 bases outside the gene matches. This CDR3 region has 15 residues. The CDR3 loop is CASTPGTGGGYEQYF. Written as DNA, the CDR3 is TGTGCCAGTACCCCCGGGACAGGGGGAGGGTACGAGCAGTACTTC.

This rearrangement joins TRBV29-1 to TRBJ2-4, with a tentative D call TRBD1 (5 bases). CDR1 SQVTM and CDR2 ANQGSEA come from the germline V gene. The V end lost 4 bases, the J end lost 0 bases, and 13 bases lay between the germline ends. There are 15 residues in the CDR3. The CDR3 bases are TGCAGCGTTGGGACACCGAACCTAGCCAAAAACATTCAGTACTTC. This sequence encodes CSVGTPNLAKNIQYF.

The chain joins TRBV5-6 to TRBJ2-7; D is perhaps TRBD1 (5 bases). The V gene lost 4 bases and the J gene lost 4 bases, with 15 bases spanning the gap. The germline CDR1 and CDR2 sequences are SGHDT and YYEEEE. There are 14 residues in the CDR3. The CDR3 protein is CASSTDSVTYEQYF. As DNA, the CDR3 is TGTGCCAGCAGCACTGACAGCGTTACGTACGAGCAGTACTTC.

This CDR3 reads CASSPPRGDEAFF. CDR3 bases: TGTGCCAGCAGCCCCCCTCGGGGAGACGAAGCTTTCTTT. The chain carries TRBV9 and TRBJ1-1, with no clear D. This CDR3 region has 13 residues. Trimming left V 4 bases short and J 8 bases short, with 15 bases between. Germline-derived CDR1 and CDR2 are SGDLS and YYNGEE.

The rearrangement links TRBV12-5 to TRBJ1-5; D might be TRBD1 (5 bases). The CDR3 consists of 18 residues. From germline, CDR1 is LGHNT and CDR2 FRNRAP. V was clipped by 4 bases and J by 0 bases, with 19 bases between them. The CDR3 protein is CASGWAPLGGDSNQPQHF. In nucleotides, the CDR3 is TGTGCTAGTGGTTGGGCCCCCTTGGGGGGGGATAGCAATCAGCCCCAGCATTTT.

The J gene is TRBJ1-1, the V gene TRBV19; 8 nucleotides agree with TRBD1. Trimming removed 5 bases from V and 6 bases from J; junction bases left unmatched: 8. The CDR3 has 14 amino acids. CDR1 is LNHDA and CDR2 is SQIVND in the germline V gene (reference sequence). The CDR3 reads CASSAVAGGPEAFF. The CDR3 nucleotides are TGTGCCAGTAGTGCGGTGGCAGGGGGCCCTGAAGCTTTCTTT.

This clone was found a few times. The identical CDR3 is also encoded by other nucleotide sequences in the sample. The gene calls are TRBV5-6 and TRBJ1-4; no clear D. The CDR3 has 13 residues. V lost 0 bases, J lost 6 bases, and 6 bases lay in between. Germline-derived CDR1 and CDR2 are SGHDT and YYEEEE. As DNA, the CDR3 is TGTGCCAGCAGCTTGGGCGGGGATGAAAAACTGTTTTTT. Its protein is CASSLGGDEKLFF.

This clone is a singleton in its sample. CDR3 DNA sequence: TGTGCCAGCAGGGGGGGGGCCCTCCCCAATGAGCAGTTCTTC. Its translation is CASRGGALPNEQFF. The rearrangement links TRBV14 to TRBJ2-1; TRBD2 might be the D (7 bases). The V gene's germline CDR1 is SGHDN and CDR2 FVKESK. The CDR3 runs 14 residues. The V gene lost 6 bases and the J gene lost 6 bases, with 15 bases spanning the gap.